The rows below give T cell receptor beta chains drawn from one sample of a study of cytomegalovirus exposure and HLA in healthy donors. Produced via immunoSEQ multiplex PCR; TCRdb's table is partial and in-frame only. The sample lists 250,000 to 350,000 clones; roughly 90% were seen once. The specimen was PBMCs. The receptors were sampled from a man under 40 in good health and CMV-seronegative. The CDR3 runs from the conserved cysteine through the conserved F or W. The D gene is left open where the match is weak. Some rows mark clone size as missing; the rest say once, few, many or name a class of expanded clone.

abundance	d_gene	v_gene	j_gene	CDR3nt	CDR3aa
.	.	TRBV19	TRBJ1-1	TGTGCCAGTAGCCCCTTGTTGGCCCAGAACACTGAAGCTTTCTTT	CASSPLLAQNTEAFF
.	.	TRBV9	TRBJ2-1	TGTGCCAGCAGCGCTCAGACTCTGATCGTTGGGAATGAGCAGTTCTTC	CASSAQTLIVGNEQFF
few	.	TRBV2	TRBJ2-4	TGTGCCAGCAGTGAACGGTACTTC	CASSERYF
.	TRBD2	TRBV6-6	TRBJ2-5	TGTGCCAGCAGTTCGCTAGCGGCCTCCGAGACCCAGTACTTC	CASSSLAASETQYF
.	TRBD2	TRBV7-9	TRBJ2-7	TGTGCCAGCAGCTCTCCCCTAGCGGAACCCTACGAGCAGTACTTC	CASSSPLAEPYEQYF
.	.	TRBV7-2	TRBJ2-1	TGTGCCAGCAGCTTGGGGACTCCCGAGCAGTTCTTC	CASSLGTPEQFF
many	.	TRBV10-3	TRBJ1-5	TGTGCGGGGCGGATAAATCAGCCCCAGCATTTT	CAGRINQPQHF
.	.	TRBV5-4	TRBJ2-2	TGTGCCAGCAGCTTCCCAGGGAACACCGGGGAGCTGTTTTTT	CASSFPGNTGELFF
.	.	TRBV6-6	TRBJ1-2	TGTGCCAGCAGTCCCTCGACTTACGGCTTC	CASSPSTYGF
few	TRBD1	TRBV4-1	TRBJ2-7	TGCGCCAGCAGCCAAGATGAAACAGGACAGGGGGCCGACGAGCAGTACTTC	CASSQDETGQGADEQYF
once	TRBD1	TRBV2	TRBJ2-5	TGTGCCAGCAGTGCCGGACAGGGGTGGAGAGAGACCCAGTACTTC	CASSAGQGWRETQYF
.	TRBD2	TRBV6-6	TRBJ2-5	TGTGCCAGCAGCGGGGCTAGCGGGGGGCTGGAGACCCAGTACTTC	CASSGASGGLETQYF
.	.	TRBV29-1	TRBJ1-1	TGCAGCGTTGAAGGTTTAGAAGGGTCGCGAGGGACTGAAGCTTTCTTT	CSVEGLEGSRGTEAFF
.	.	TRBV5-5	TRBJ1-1	TGTGCCAGCAGCTTGGCGCCGGGATCGAACACTGAAGCTTTCTTT	CASSLAPGSNTEAFF
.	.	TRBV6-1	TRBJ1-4	TGTGCCAGCAGTGAGCCCTATACAGGGAATTTTTACCCCGGAAAACTGTTTTTT	CASSEPYTGNFYPGKLFF
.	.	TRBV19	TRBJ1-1	TGTGCCAGTAGTATAGGGAGCGGGCAAAATAGAGGTGAAGCTTTCTTT	CASSIGSGQNRGEAFF
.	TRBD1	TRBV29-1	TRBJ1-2	TGCAGCGTTGAAAGGCTGGGGGACAGGGGGTACACCTTC	CSVERLGDRGYTF
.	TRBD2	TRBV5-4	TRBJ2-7	TGTGCCAGCAGCTCGGGACTAGCGTACGAGCAGTACTTC	CASSSGLAYEQYF
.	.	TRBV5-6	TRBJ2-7	TGTGCCAGCAGCTTTGCAATGGAGAGTTCGTTGAGCACCTACGAGCAGTACTTC	CASSFAMESSLSTYEQYF
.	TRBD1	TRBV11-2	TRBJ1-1	TGTGCCAGCAGCTACGGGACAGGGCACACTGAAGCTTTCTTT	CASSYGTGHTEAFF
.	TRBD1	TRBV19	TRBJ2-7	TGTGCCAGTAGTATGGGACAGGGGGCGCTGGACGAGCAGTACTTC	CASSMGQGALDEQYF
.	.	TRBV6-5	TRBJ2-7	TGTGCCAGCAGTTACGATACAGGGCGGCACGAGCAGTACTTC	CASSYDTGRHEQYF
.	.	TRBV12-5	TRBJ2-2	TGTGCTAGTGGCCGGGGGAACACCGGGGAGCTGTTTTTT	CASGRGNTGELFF
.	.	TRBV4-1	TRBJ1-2	TGCGCCAGCAGCCAAGTTACAGGCTCTAACTATGGCTACACCTTC	CASSQVTGSNYGYTF
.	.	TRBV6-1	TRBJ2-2	TGTGCCAGCAGGACGCGGGGGCGTAACACCGGGGAGCTGTTTTTT	CASRTRGRNTGELFF
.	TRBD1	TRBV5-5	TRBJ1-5	TGTGCCAGCAGCCCGGGACAGGGGAATCAGCCCCAGCATTTT	CASSPGQGNQPQHF
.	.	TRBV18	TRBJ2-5	TGTGCCAGCTCAGAGGAGACCCAGTACTTC	CASSEETQYF
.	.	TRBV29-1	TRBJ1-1	TGCAGCGTTGTGGTAGTCGTGAACACTGAAGCTTTCTTT	CSVVVVVNTEAFF
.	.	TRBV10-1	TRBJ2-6	TGCGCCAGCAGTGGGGGAGGTGGGGCCAACGTCCTGACTTTC	CASSGGGGANVLTF
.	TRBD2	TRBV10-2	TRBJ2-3	TGCGCCAGCAGACTAGCGGGGGGGCCCGATACGCAGTATTTT	CASRLAGGPDTQYF
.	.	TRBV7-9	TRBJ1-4	TGTGCCAGCAGCCCAGGGGCTAGAAAACTGTTTTTT	CASSPGARKLFF
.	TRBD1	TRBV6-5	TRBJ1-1	TGTGCCAGCAGTAGACAGGGGATGAACACTGAAGCTTTCTTT	CASSRQGMNTEAFF
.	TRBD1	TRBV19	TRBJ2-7	TGTGCCAGTAGTCCAAGGACAGGGACCTACGAGCAGTACTTC	CASSPRTGTYEQYF
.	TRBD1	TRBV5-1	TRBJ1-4	TGCGCCAGCAGGCGACAGGGCGGCGTTGTGGGTGAAAAACTGTTTTTT	CASRRQGGVVGEKLFF
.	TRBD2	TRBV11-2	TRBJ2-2	TGTGCCAGCAGCTTAGATGGGGGAGCGGGGGTCACCGGGGAGCTGTTTTTT	CASSLDGGAGVTGELFF
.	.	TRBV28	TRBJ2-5	TGTGCCAGCAGTTTATGGACTGACCTGGAGACCCAGTACTTC	CASSLWTDLETQYF
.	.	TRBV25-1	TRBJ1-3	TGTGCCAGCAGTGAAACAGGGAATAGAAACACCATATATTTT	CASSETGNRNTIYF
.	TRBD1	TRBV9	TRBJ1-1	TGTGCCAGCAGCGTAGGCTATTCGGGACAGCCGATAGAAGCTTTCTTT	CASSVGYSGQPIEAFF
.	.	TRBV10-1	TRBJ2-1	TGCGCCAGGAGCCTCGGCAGGGGCGACAATGAGCAGTTCTTC	CARSLGRGDNEQFF
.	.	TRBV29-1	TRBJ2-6	TGCAGCGTCCTGGGCGCCAACGTCCTGACTTTC	CSVLGANVLTF
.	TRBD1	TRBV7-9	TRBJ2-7	TGTGCCAGCAGCTCGACCTCGGGACAGGGGGCCCACGAGCAGTACTTC	CASSSTSGQGAHEQYF
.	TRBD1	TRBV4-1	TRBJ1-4	TGCGCCAGCAGCCAACCGGGACAGGGAAGGGAGGAAAAACTGTTTTTT	CASSQPGQGREEKLFF
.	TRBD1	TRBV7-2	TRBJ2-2	TGTGCCAGCAGGACTATGGGACAGGGGTCCGGGGAGCTGTTTTTT	CASRTMGQGSGELFF
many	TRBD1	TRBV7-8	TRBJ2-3	TGTGCCAGCAGCTCGACAGGGGGTGGGACAGATACGCAGTATTTT	CASSSTGGGTDTQYF
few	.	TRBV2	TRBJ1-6	TGTGCCAGCAGTCCGGACTTGATGAATTCACCCCTCCACTTT	CASSPDLMNSPLHF
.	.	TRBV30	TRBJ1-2	TGTGCCTTTTACAGGGTTCCTAACTATGGCTACACCTTC	CAFYRVPNYGYTF
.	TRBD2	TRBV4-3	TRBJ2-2	TGCGCCAGCAGCCAAGATGTCGCGGGGGGTCTCACCGGGGAGCTGTTTTTT	CASSQDVAGGLTGELFF
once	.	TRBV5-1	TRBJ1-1	TGCGCCAGCAGCCCTAACCAGACTCCTAACACTGAAGCTTTCTTT	CASSPNQTPNTEAFF
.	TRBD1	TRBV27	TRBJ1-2	TGTGCCAGCAACTCTCGACAGGGGGCGGACTATGGCTACACCTTC	CASNSRQGADYGYTF
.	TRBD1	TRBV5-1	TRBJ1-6	TGCGCCAGCAGCTCTTGGACAGGGAACTCACCCCTCCACTTT	CASSSWTGNSPLHF
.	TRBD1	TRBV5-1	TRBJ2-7	TGCGCCAGCAGCTTGGGTGGGACAGGCTCCTACGAGCAGTACTTC	CASSLGGTGSYEQYF
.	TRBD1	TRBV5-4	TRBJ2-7	TGTGCCAGCAGCTTCCCCCAGGGGGCCGGGGCTTACGAGCAGTACTTC	CASSFPQGAGAYEQYF
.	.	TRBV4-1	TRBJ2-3	TGCGCCAGCAGCCAAGATCGCGCTATAGGGGGTATGGGAGATACGCAGTATTTT	CASSQDRAIGGMGDTQYF
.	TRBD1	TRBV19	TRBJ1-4	TGTGCCACGCAGGGGGCAACTAATGAAAAACTGTTTTTT	CATQGATNEKLFF
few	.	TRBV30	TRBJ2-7	TGTGCCTGGAGCCAGGGGAGAGAGCAGTACTTC	CAWSQGREQYF